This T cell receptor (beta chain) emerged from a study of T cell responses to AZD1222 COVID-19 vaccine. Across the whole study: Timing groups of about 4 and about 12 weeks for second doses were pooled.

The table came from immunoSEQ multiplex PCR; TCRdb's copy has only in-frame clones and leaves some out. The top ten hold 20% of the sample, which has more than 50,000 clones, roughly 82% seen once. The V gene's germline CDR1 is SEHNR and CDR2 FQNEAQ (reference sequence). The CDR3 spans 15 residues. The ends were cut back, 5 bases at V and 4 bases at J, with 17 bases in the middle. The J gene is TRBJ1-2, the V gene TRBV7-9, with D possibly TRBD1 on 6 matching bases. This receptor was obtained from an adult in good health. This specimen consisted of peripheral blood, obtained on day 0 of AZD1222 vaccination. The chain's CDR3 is CASSPTGARGYGYTF. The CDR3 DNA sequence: TGTGCCAGCAGCCCTACGGGGGCGAGAGGCTATGGCTACACCTTC.